Below are 2 T cell receptor beta chains sequenced from a single sample in a study of PD-1 blockade in classical Hodgkin lymphoma. Sequencing was performed with immunoSEQ multiplex PCR; in TCRdb, only in-frame clones are kept and a portion is missing. Here the sample spans 72,000 or so clones, 85% to 95% being singletons. Autologous stem cell transplantation was followed by relapse in every patient, and brentuximab vedotin exposure varied. This material consisted of peripheral blood mononuclear cells (PBMCs), taken at baseline. The receptors derive from a human donor with classical Hodgkin lymphoma.

The chain is built from TRBV30 and TRBJ1-5; unclear D gene. The germline V and J ends were trimmed by 0 bases and 5 bases, with 17 bases remaining between them. CDR3 length: 16 residues. Germline V gives CDR1 GTSNPN, CDR2 SVGIG (reference sequence). The CDR3 spells CAWSVRRPALYQPQHF. The CDR3 DNA reads TGTGCCTGGAGTGTACGTCGGCCGGCTCTCTATCAGCCCCAGCATTTT.

This chain links TRBV7-9 with TRBJ2-5, with D maybe TRBD2 (5 bases). This CDR3 has 15 amino acids. CDR1 is SEHNR and CDR2 is FQNEAQ in the germline V gene (reference sequence). Trimming shortened V by 4 bases and J by 3 bases, and 15 bases separated the two germline ends. Here the CDR3 DNA reads TGTGCCAGCAGCTCACATCGGGGTTGGGAAGAGACCCAGTACTTC. Translated: CASSSHRGWEETQYF.